This entry lists 4 T cell receptor beta chains sequenced from one sample in a study of cytomegalovirus exposure and HLA in healthy donors. A multiplex PCR was run with 60 Vbeta primers and 13 Jbeta primers. Assay used: immunoSEQ multiplex PCR; TCRdb lists only in-frame clones, some missing. The table lists 110,000 or so clones, about 72% of them singletons, with approximately 16% in the top ten. Sequencing was done on a sample of PBMCs. The receptors shown here come from a man aged 50 or older in good health and CMV-seropositive.

This chain connects TRBV11-2 to TRBJ1-1, with 7 positions matching TRBD1. Trimming removed 4 bases from V and 1 base from J; junction bases left unmatched: 9. The CDR3 contains 16 residues. Germline V gene lookup returns CDR1 SGHAT and CDR2 FQNNGV. This CDR3 reads CASSSTGRVKNTEAFF. The CDR3 DNA reads TGTGCCAGCAGCTCGACAGGGCGGGTTAAGAACACTGAAGCTTTCTTT.

This clone was observed a handful of times. The V call is TRBV2, the J call TRBJ2-2, with TRBD2 as a possible D gene (5 bases). Germline CDR1 is SNHLY and CDR2 is FYNNEI. This CDR3 contains 14 residues. The V and J ends lost 11 bases and 8 bases respectively, with 21 bases between them. CDR3 DNA: TGTGCCGGGCGAGGACTCGTACCGGGAGGGGAGCTGTTTTTT. It encodes CAGRGLVPGGELFF.

In this sample, this clone turned up a few times. V and J are TRBV5-5 and TRBJ1-4; D is unresolved. V lost 0 bases to trimming and J lost 0 bases, with 6 bases between them. Germline V CDR1 and CDR2: SGHKS, YYEKEE (reference sequence). The CDR3 runs to 15 residues. CDR3 amino acids: CASSLGHATNEKLFF. CDR3 nucleotides: TGTGCCAGCAGCTTGGGACACGCAACTAATGAAAAACTGTTTTTT.

The rearrangement links TRBV10-3 to TRBJ1-6; D gene ambiguous. This CDR3 spans 14 amino acids. Trimming removed 6 bases from V and 0 bases from J, with 6 bases in between. The germline CDR1 and CDR2 sequences are ENHRY and SYGVKD. The CDR3 coding sequence is TGTGCCATCAGCTCCCGCTCCTATAATTCACCCCTCCACTTT. Amino acids: CAISSRSYNSPLHF.